The rows below give T cell receptor beta chains drawn from one sample of a study of PD-L1 blockade in urothelial cancer. Sequencing used immunoSEQ multiplex PCR; TCRdb keeps in-frame clones, though not all of them. Seen here are more than 95,000 clones, around 89% observed once, and the top ten hold under 2%. The source was PBMCs, collected around atezolizumab (anti-PD-L1) treatment. These receptors all stem from a man aged 60-69 years with urothelial cancer. Both conserved end residues are part of each CDR3. The D gene is left open where the match is weak. Size is stated for part of the rows, as once, few or many counts, or as a class when the clone is expanded.

cdr3_aa cdr3_nt cdr3_length clone_size v_call d_call j_call
CASRRDFLGELFF TGTGCCAGCAGAAGGGACTTCCTGGGGGAGCTGTTTTTT 13 NA TRBV28 NA TRBJ2-2
CASSEPSGGTRYF TGTGCCAGCAGTGAGCCTAGCGGGGGTACGCGGTATTTT 13 NA TRBV6-1 TRBD2 TRBJ2-3
CASSSRGQETQYF TGCGCCAGCAGCTCACGGGGCCAAGAGACCCAGTACTTC 13 NA TRBV5-1 NA TRBJ2-5
CASSMTSGSSYEQYF TGTGCCAGCAGCATGACTAGCGGTTCTTCCTACGAGCAGTACTTC 15 few TRBV11-2 TRBD2 TRBJ2-7
CASSPRTGNQPQHF TGTGCCAGCAGCCCCCGGACAGGGAATCAGCCCCAGCATTTT 14 few TRBV7-8 TRBD1 TRBJ1-5
CASSINRGNTEAFF TGTGCCAGTAGTATAAACAGGGGAAACACTGAAGCTTTCTTT 14 NA TRBV19 TRBD1 TRBJ1-1
CASSLELAGGGYEQFF TGTGCCAGCAGCTTAGAACTAGCGGGGGGCGGGTATGAGCAGTTCTTC 16 NA TRBV7-2 TRBD2 TRBJ2-1
CSASQGADQPQHF TGCAGCGCTTCACAGGGCGCTGATCAGCCCCAGCATTTT 13 NA TRBV29-1 NA TRBJ1-5
CASSLGQFGEPQHF TGTGCCAGCAGCTTAGGACAGTTTGGTGAGCCCCAGCATTTT 14 NA TRBV7-2 NA TRBJ1-5
CASSRAGDQETQYF TGCGCCAGCAGCCGGGCGGGGGACCAAGAGACCCAGTACTTC 14 once TRBV5-1 TRBD2 TRBJ2-5
CASSIGGLPAEQYF TGTGCCAGCAGCATTGGGGGCTTACCCGCCGAGCAGTACTTC 14 NA TRBV5-4 NA TRBJ2-7
CASSFGRRGNEKLFF TGTGCCAGCAGTTTCGGACGGCGGGGGAATGAAAAACTGTTTTTT 15 NA TRBV28 NA TRBJ1-4
CASSLGGQTGELFF TGTGCCAGCAGCTTAGGGGGACAGACCGGGGAGCTGTTTTTT 14 NA TRBV7-6 TRBD1 TRBJ2-2
CASISNTEAFF TGTGCCAGCATCTCGAACACTGAAGCTTTCTTT 11 NA TRBV28 NA TRBJ1-1
CATSRGGGSSYNEQFF TGTGCCACCAGCAGAGGGGGGGGAAGCTCCTACAATGAGCAGTTCTTC 16 NA TRBV15 TRBD2 TRBJ2-1
CASREGQVSPLHF TGCGCCAGCAGAGAGGGACAGGTTTCACCCCTCCACTTT 13 once TRBV10-2 TRBD1 TRBJ1-6
CASSPSTSGRGGEQFF TGTGCCAGCTCACCCTCGACTAGCGGGAGGGGGGGTGAGCAGTTCTTC 16 NA TRBV18 TRBD2 TRBJ2-1
CASSNQAQETQYF TGTGCCAGCAGCAACCAGGCGCAAGAGACCCAGTACTTC 13 NA TRBV6-5 NA TRBJ2-5
CASSFLGGANEQFF TGTGCCAGCAGCTTCCTCGGGGGGGCCAATGAGCAGTTCTTC 14 NA TRBV5-4 TRBD2 TRBJ2-1